This passage covers 29 T cell receptor beta chains from one sample sequenced in a study of monozygotic twins with inflammatory bowel disease. Each CDR3 protein gets one entry in TCRdb, which reprocessed the 5' RACE reads and gives no DNA. Here the sample table reports around 450,000 distinct CDR3 sequences. Input material: blood. These receptors all stem from a human donor with ulcerative colitis or Crohn's disease, or a healthy co-twin of an affected twin (not recorded which).

J is TRBJ2-5 and V is TRBV4-2; TCRdb's assignment of TRBD1 cannot be checked, as there is no DNA. Germline V CDR1 and CDR2: LGHNA, YNFKEQ. The CDR3 runs to 15 residues. CDR3 region: CASSPQGGRLETQYF.

The chain carries TRBV15 and TRBJ1-2; TCRdb reports TRBD1, a call that lacks DNA to check it against. Germline V lookup: CDR1 LNHNV, CDR2 YYDKDF (reference sequence). The CDR3 has 16 residues. CDR3 sequence reads: CATSTAGATAVFGYTF.

J is TRBJ2-5 and V is TRBV25-1; TCRdb calls TRBD1, which cannot be checked without DNA. Germline lookup yields CDR1 MGHDK and CDR2 SYGVNS. This CDR3 comprises 14 residues. The CDR3 region is CASSGTGGGETQYF.

The V gene is TRBV6-5, the J gene TRBJ1-2; TCRdb's assignment of TRBD1 cannot be checked, as there is no DNA. The CDR3 sequence is 14 residues long. The germline V gene encodes CDR1 MNHEY and CDR2 SVGAGI. The CDR3 region is CASSYATGDYGYTF.

The chain recombines TRBV7-9 with TRBJ2-1. CDR1 is SEHNR, CDR2 FQNEAQ, per germline (reference sequence). This CDR3 region has 14 residues. CDR3 amino acids: CASSLKVGDNEQFF.

The rearrangement joins TRBV9 to TRBJ2-1; lacking DNA, the TRBD2 call made by TCRdb goes unchecked. The CDR3 runs to 16 residues. CDR1 is SGDLS, CDR2 YYNGEE, per germline. The CDR3: CASSAPLAGFYNEQFF.

This rearrangement joins TRBV27 to TRBJ2-7; TCRdb calls TRBD2, which cannot be checked without DNA. There are 14 residues in the CDR3. The germline CDR1 and CDR2 sequences are MNHEY and SMNVEV (reference sequence). The CDR3 loop reads CASRLAGGKDEQYF.

V gene TRBV20-1 combines with J gene TRBJ2-4; TCRdb selects TRBD2, and the lack of DNA leaves this call unchecked. The CDR3 consists of 18 residues. In germline, CDR1 is DFQATT, CDR2 SNEGSKA (reference sequence). The CDR3 reads CSAETSGLAGRAKNIQYF.

The gene calls are TRBV19 and TRBJ2-5; TCRdb reports TRBD1, a call that lacks DNA to check it against. The CDR3 has 16 residues. Germline values: CDR1 LNHDA, CDR2 SQIVND (reference sequence). CDR3 in amino acids: CASSISGGERSKTQYF.

V gene TRBV20-1 combines with J gene TRBJ2-3; TCRdb designates TRBD1, a call that cannot be tested without DNA. Germline CDR1 reads DFQATT; CDR2 reads SNEGSKA (reference sequence). This CDR3 contains 14 residues. The CDR3 sequence: CSAQLSGVLNTQYF.

This chain links TRBV4-2 with TRBJ2-1. The CDR3 loop spans 12 amino acids. From germline, CDR1 is LGHNA and CDR2 YNFKEQ. CDR3 protein: CASSQDSREQFF.

The V gene is TRBV20-1, the J gene TRBJ2-5. CDR1 DFQATT and CDR2 SNEGSKA come from the germline V gene (reference sequence). CDR3 length: 14 residues. The CDR3 here is CSARAPLLGETQYF.

V usage is TRBV3-1 and J usage is TRBJ2-3; TCRdb reports TRBD1, a call that lacks DNA to check it against. The CDR3 has 12 amino acids. Germline loops: CDR1 LGHDT, CDR2 YNNKEL (reference sequence). CDR3 in amino acids: CASSDRVATQYF.

V and J are TRBV3-1 and TRBJ2-7; TCRdb's D call of TRBD1 is untestable without DNA. The CDR3 runs to 14 residues. The germline gives CDR1 LGHDT, CDR2 YNNKEL (reference sequence). This CDR3 is CASSQQQGFDEQYF.

The J gene is TRBJ2-2, the V gene TRBV5-1. This CDR3 has 13 amino acids. Germline assignment: CDR1 SGHRS and CDR2 YFSETQ. CDR3: CAISSGNTGELFF.

The gene calls are TRBV18 and TRBJ2-3; TCRdb calls TRBD1, which cannot be checked without DNA. Germline V gene sequence: CDR1 KGHSH, CDR2 LQKENI. The CDR3 covers 16 residues. CDR3 amino acids: CASSPGTGPRSDTQYF.

This sequence joins TRBV12-3 or TRBV12-4 and TRBJ2-3; as DNA is missing, the TRBD1 call by TCRdb cannot be tested. This CDR3 is 15 amino acids long. Here the CDR3 reads CASSFVQAMADTQYF.

This chain joins TRBV6-2 or TRBV6-3 and TRBJ2-7. Germline CDR1 reads MNHEY; CDR2 reads SVGEGT. The CDR3 covers 14 residues. The CDR3 is CASSFTIGVDEQYF.

The V gene is TRBV7-8, the J gene TRBJ2-5; lacking DNA, the TRBD1 call made by TCRdb goes unchecked. The CDR3 runs 15 residues. Germline CDR1 and CDR2: SGHVS and FQNEAQ. CDR3 protein: CASSLSLGAGETQYF. Full variable domain (remainder filled in from reference TRBV7-8 and TRBJ2-5): GAGVSQSPRYKVAKRGQDVALRCDPISGHVSLFWYQQALGQGPEFLTYFQNEAQLDKSGLPSDRFFAERPEGSVSTLKIQRTQQEDSAVYLCASSLSLGAGETQYFGPGTRLLVL.

V gene TRBV20-1 combines with J gene TRBJ2-7; the D call from TCRdb, TRBD1, cannot be confirmed without DNA. The CDR3 spans 17 residues. CDR1 and CDR2 from the germline V gene are DFQATT and SNEGSKA (reference sequence). This CDR3 is CSASRQGYGSHPYEQYF.

J is TRBJ2-1 and V is TRBV20-1; the D call from TCRdb, TRBD2, cannot be confirmed without DNA. Per the germline V gene, CDR1 is DFQATT and CDR2 is SNEGSKA (reference sequence). CDR3 length: 14 residues. The CDR3 loop is CSARDGETYNEQFF.

J is TRBJ1-2 and V is TRBV5-1; the TCRdb call, TRBD1, lacks DNA for checking. Germline CDR1 SGHRS, CDR2 YFSETQ. The CDR3 extends over 14 amino acids. Here the CDR3 reads CASSPGQGTSGYTF.

The J gene is TRBJ1-1, the V gene TRBV29-1; TCRdb lists TRBD1, though no DNA is available to test this call. The CDR3 spans 15 residues. Looked up from germline, CDR1 is SQVTM and CDR2 is ANQGSEA. CDR3 amino acids: CSGGAGGYSGTEAFF.

The genes are TRBV7-9 and TRBJ2-6. CDR3 length: 16 amino acids. Germline V lookup: CDR1 SEHNR, CDR2 FQNEAQ (reference sequence). Here the CDR3 reads CASSSFIGFGANVLTF.

This sequence joins TRBV5-1 and TRBJ1-1; TCRdb's D gene call, TRBD1, goes unchecked for lack of DNA. Per germline, CDR1 SGHRS and CDR2 YFSETQ. The CDR3 consists of 15 residues. Here the CDR3 reads CASSLGQNGNTEAFF.

This chain joins TRBV2 and TRBJ2-7. This CDR3 region has 13 residues. Germline CDR1 is SNHLY and CDR2 is FYNNEI. The CDR3 protein is CASRPGTLKEQYF.

This rearrangement joins TRBV6-2 or TRBV6-3 to TRBJ2-7. Germline CDR1 is MNHEY and CDR2 is SVGEGT. The CDR3 loop spans 13 amino acids. This CDR3 is CASSLRWIGEQYF.

The chain couples TRBV6-1 to TRBJ2-7; TCRdb lists TRBD1, though no DNA is available to test this call. Germline V gives CDR1 MNHNS, CDR2 SASEGT. CDR3 length: 14 residues. The CDR3 is CASSRSVQGFEQYF.

The chain uses TRBV30 and TRBJ2-7. The CDR3 extends over 13 amino acids. Per the germline V gene, CDR1 is GTSNPN and CDR2 is SVGIG (reference sequence). The CDR3 reads CAWSVGRAYEQYF.